This T cell receptor beta chain was sequenced in a study of blood T cell repertoires in COVID-19 (TCRdb year 2020). At the level of the whole study: The collaborator samples originated in the United States, Italy and Spain and spanned the acute and convalescent phases of COVID-19. The material from the prospective study consisted of cDNA or gDNA derived from T cells, B-cell-depleted T cells, or PBMCs. The dataset comprised deeply sampled blood TCRbeta repertoires from subjects exposed to, actively infected with, or recovered from COVID-19. The repertoires were released in a freely available public database intended as a resource for research on the immune response to SARS-CoV-2. The samples were drawn from two sources: the first 160 participants of the ongoing ImmuneRACE study, and about 1,300 subjects contributed by 6 global collaborators. Sample metadata almost always included a de-identified subject ID, COVID-19 status, age in years and sex. HLA class I and class II types, where available, came from metadata supplied by the sample provider rather than from assay-based typing.

CDR1 and CDR2 are read off the germline V gene (reference sequence) as LNHDA and SQIVND. The junction shows trimming of 5 bases on V and 1 base on J, plus 8 bases between the germline ends. Including cysteine and phenylalanine, the CDR3 has 13 amino acids. Only the CDR3 DNA is retained, 39 bases long and in frame from the first base. Each collaborating institution followed its own protocols to collect whole blood in K2EDTA tubes. For TCRbeta analysis, collaborators shipped samples as frozen whole blood, isolated PBMCs, or DNA extracted from either of those sample types. TCRbeta CDR3 regions were amplified from genomic DNA using the immunoSEQ Assay, a bias-controlled multiplex PCR. Concerning the study's data processing: Nucleated cell counts per sample were estimated from amplification of reference gene primers within the assay. Sequence reads were collapsed and filtered to measure the absolute abundance of every unique TCRbeta CDR3 rearrangement. Productive Simpson clonality was computed per sample as the square root of Simpson's diversity index over productive rearrangements. Imported from immuneACCESS, the table was reduced by TCRdb to in-frame sequences with V and J called. These copies leave out some clones; in studies compared against another copy, an unresolved V gene accounts for under half, and the cause of the remainder is not known. The V and J calls and clone size are taken from that table; D and trimming were inferred from the DNA. Counted in this sample were 250,000 to 350,000 clones; around four fifths of them appeared once. Of the sample, approximately 1.2% falls within the top ten clones.

To note about this clone: Its antigen is currently not known. Qualities for individual bases were not recorded, and no much larger clone is one base off.

Beyond this particular receptor, the publication reports: How much clinical and demographic metadata was included differed by source and by participant, and the metadata was provided uncurated.

The chain links TRBV19 with TRBJ1-1; no confident D gene assignment can be made. This TCR was recovered from a woman aged 45-65 years with acute or convalescent COVID-19. Sequenced: peripheral blood. The nucleotide sequence is given as TGTGCCAGTAGTTCCAGTCGGAACACTGAAGCTTTCTTT. Translated, it reads CASSSSRNTEAFF.